This TCR beta chain was identified during a study of blood T cell repertoires in COVID-19. Overall study: T cells, B-cell-depleted T cells, or PBMCs provided the cDNA or gDNA that served as material.

The CDR3 consists of 15 residues. The trim removed 5 bases at V and 8 bases at J, leaving 6 bases unmatched. Germline lookup yields CDR1 LNHDA and CDR2 SQIVND (reference sequence). The table came from immunoSEQ multiplex PCR; TCRdb's copy has only in-frame clones and leaves some out. This repertoire shows hundreds of thousands of clones, about 83% found once; its top ten account for roughly 1.3%. The chain recombines TRBV19 with TRBJ2-1, with TRBD2 matching over 13 bases. Sequenced input: peripheral blood. The sequence derives from a woman aged 25 to 39 with COVID-19, enrolled during active disease. The DNA of the CDR3 is TGTGCCAGTAGTGGTGGGACTAGCGGGACCCATGAGCAGTTCTTC. Its translation: CASSGGTSGTHEQFF.